The 18 T cell receptor beta chains given below trace back to one sample, sequenced in a study of monozygotic twins with inflammatory bowel disease. TCRdb reanalyzed the 5' RACE reads, giving one entry per CDR3 protein sequence and no DNA. This sample's table has 200,000 to 250,000 distinct CDR3 sequences. Sequencing was performed on blood. The receptor source for this set is a human donor with ulcerative colitis or Crohn's disease, or a healthy co-twin of an affected twin (not recorded which).

The chain uses TRBV20-1 and TRBJ2-3; TCRdb's D call of TRBD2 is untestable without DNA. Germline V gene lookup returns CDR1 DFQATT and CDR2 SNEGSKA (reference sequence). CDR3 length equals 16 residues. The CDR3 spells CSAAWAGGPHTDTQYF.

This sequence joins TRBV7-9 and TRBJ2-3; the TRBD2 assignment by TCRdb is unverifiable without DNA. Germline lookup yields CDR1 SEHNR and CDR2 FQNEAQ (reference sequence). This CDR3 comprises 16 residues. CDR3 residues: CASSPRSSGGTDTQYF.

V usage is TRBV20-1 and J usage is TRBJ2-2. This CDR3 has 13 residues. In germline, CDR1 is DFQATT, CDR2 SNEGSKA (reference sequence). The CDR3: CSARTSNTGELFF.

V is TRBV6-1 and J is TRBJ2-1. The length of the CDR3 is 15 residues. Germline V gene sequence: CDR1 MNHNS, CDR2 SASEGT. The chain's CDR3 is CASRVTSNSYNEQFF.

The genes are TRBV5-1 and TRBJ2-2. The CDR3 is made up of 14 amino acids. Germline loops: CDR1 SGHRS, CDR2 YFSETQ. The CDR3 here is CASSPDPSTGELFF.

CDR3 residues: CATSGTLWEKLFF. The V gene is TRBV19, the J gene TRBJ1-4. Germline V gives CDR1 LNHDA, CDR2 SQIVND (reference sequence). CDR3 length: 13 amino acids.

This chain links TRBV6-2 or TRBV6-3 with TRBJ2-2. The CDR3 extends over 16 amino acids. In germline, CDR1 is MNHEY, CDR2 SVGEGT. The CDR3 spells CASSLVKGANTGELFF.

The CDR3: CASSDTFQGAYGYTF. The J gene is TRBJ1-2, the V gene TRBV28; TCRdb proposes TRBD1, but this gene call is untestable without DNA. The CDR3 is 15 amino acids. In germline, CDR1 is MDHEN, CDR2 SYDVKM.

Measured by frequency, this clonotype is medium-sized. This chain connects TRBV4-1 to TRBJ2-2. The CDR3 is 16 residues long. Per the germline V gene, CDR1 is MGHRA and CDR2 is YSYEKL. CDR3 region: CASSQGEATYTGELFF.

The CDR3 sequence is CASSYGQPNQPQHF. The chain employs TRBV3-1 and TRBJ1-5; with no DNA, the TCRdb D assignment of TRBD1 cannot be verified. Germline V gene lookup returns CDR1 LGHDT and CDR2 YNNKEL (reference sequence). The CDR3 runs 14 residues.

This sequence joins TRBV11-2 and TRBJ2-5; absent DNA, TCRdb's TRBD2 call cannot be checked. Germline V gives CDR1 SGHAT, CDR2 FQNNGV. The CDR3 runs 14 residues. CDR3 sequence: CASSFGLNQETQYF.

The J gene is TRBJ2-1, the V gene TRBV7-8. The CDR3 contains 12 residues. The germline gives CDR1 SGHVS, CDR2 FQNEAQ. This CDR3 is CASSPVYTEQFF.

The rearrangement uses TRBV20-1 and TRBJ1-4; TCRdb outputs TRBD1, but without DNA this stays unchecked. The CDR3 runs to 16 residues. Germline CDR1 DFQATT, CDR2 SNEGSKA (reference sequence). The CDR3: CSATPGGFATNEKLFF.

CDR3 residues: CASGTLYEQYF. V usage is TRBV7-9 and J usage is TRBJ2-7; the D call from TCRdb, TRBD1, cannot be confirmed without DNA. The CDR3 is 11 residues long. Germline CDR1 reads SEHNR; CDR2 reads FQNEAQ (reference sequence).

V and J are TRBV6-2 or TRBV6-3 and TRBJ1-5; the D call of TRBD1 rests on TCRdb alone, since no DNA is present to check it. From germline, CDR1 is MNHEY and CDR2 SVGEGT. The CDR3 covers 17 residues. CDR3 protein: CASRLGLNSGGNQPQHF.

The CDR3 is CASSFSGTPPQHF. The chain recombines TRBV5-1 with TRBJ1-5; the D call of TRBD1 rests on TCRdb alone, since no DNA is present to check it. The CDR3 extends over 13 amino acids. Per germline, CDR1 SGHRS and CDR2 YFSETQ.

The J gene is TRBJ1-1, the V gene TRBV7-9. Germline V CDR1 and CDR2: SEHNR, FQNEAQ (reference sequence). The CDR3 loop spans 14 amino acids. The CDR3: CASSPREGNTEAFF.

This chain links TRBV29-1 with TRBJ2-2; the D call of TRBD1 rests on TCRdb alone, since no DNA is present to check it. The length of the CDR3 is 12 residues. Germline CDR1 is SQVTM and CDR2 is ANQGSEA. This chain's CDR3 is CSVEELDSRLFF.